This record concerns one T cell receptor (beta chain) sequence. Its specificity is not known. The primer mix had 60 Vbeta and 13 Jbeta primers. Profiled with immunoSEQ multiplex PCR; TCRdb holds only in-frame clones, not every one. The repertoire consists of some 130,000 clones, with 79% occurring once and the leading ten covering approximately 2%. This sample was taken from a study of cytomegalovirus exposure and HLA in healthy donors. Whole-study results and caveats: Likely technical artifact: a cluster of highly shared sequence variants. Per published accounts, TCR beta sequences correctly predicted the HLA-A and HLA-B alleles of most subjects. Altogether, some 170 TCR beta chains were recorded as cytomegalovirus-associated.

This clonotype was obtained from a man in his late teens or twenties in good health and CMV-seronegative. The specimen sequenced was PBMCs.

Here the CDR3 reads CASSLVAGWTEAFF. In nucleotides, the CDR3 is TGTGCCAGCAGCTTAGTGGCGGGCTGGACTGAAGCTTTCTTT. The chain joins TRBV7-8 to TRBJ1-1; D is unclear. This CDR3 spans 14 amino acids. Germline values: CDR1 SGHVS, CDR2 FQNEAQ. V lost 1 base and J 5 bases, leaving 11 bases between the germline ends.